One and the same sample provided the 11 T cell receptor beta chains below, sequenced in a study of blood T cell repertoires in COVID-19. Only in-frame clones appear in the TCRdb table, and some are missing; sequencing was by immunoSEQ multiplex PCR. Seen here are approximately 90,000 clones, over 70% observed once, and the top ten hold approximately 34%. The source material was peripheral blood. The receptors were gathered from a woman older than 75 with active or convalescent COVID-19.

For this clone: An end of the junction differs from the germline gene, which may be a read error. The chain recombines TRBV7-7 with TRBJ2-1; TRBD2 matches at 10 bases. The germline CDR1 and CDR2 sequences are SSHAT and FNYEAQ (reference sequence). There are 18 residues in the CDR3. In DNA form, the CDR3 reads TGTGCTAGCAGCTTAGGTTCGGTCGGACTAGCGGTATACAATGAGCAGTTCTTC. Its protein is CASSLGSVGLAVYNEQFF.

This chain joins TRBV2 and TRBJ2-3; 11 bases fit TRBD2. Germline V gives CDR1 SNHLY, CDR2 FYNNEI. Trimming took 5 bases from V and 1 from J; bases not matched to a gene: 2. The CDR3 sequence is 15 residues long. The CDR3: CASSKLAGGTDTQYF. In DNA form, the CDR3 reads TGTGCCAGCAGTAAACTAGCGGGGGGCACAGATACGCAGTATTTT.

The chain carries TRBV5-1 and TRBJ2-1; 14 positions agree with TRBD2. Trimming removed 1 base from V and 7 bases from J; junction bases left unmatched: 7. Germline CDR1 SGHRS, CDR2 YFSETQ. The CDR3 has 17 residues. CDR3 DNA sequence: TGCGCCAGCAGCTTGTTGGGACTAGCGGGAGTAGGAAATGAGCAGTTCTTC. It specifies CASSLLGLAGVGNEQFF.

CDR3 amino acids: CASSQDREETQYF. CDR3 DNA: TGTGCCAGCAGCCAGGACAGGGAAGAGACCCAGTACTTC. The chain employs TRBV7-3 and TRBJ2-5; 8 nucleotides line up with TRBD1. The CDR3 has 13 amino acids. Germline CDR1 and CDR2: SGHTA and FQGTGA. The V segment lost 5 bases and the J segment 3 bases; nucleotides outside the gene matches: 2. The whole variable domain, filled in from reference TRBV7-3 and TRBJ2-5, reads GAGVSQTPSNKVTEKGKYVELRCDPISGHTALYWYRQSLGQGPEFLIYFQGTGAADDSGLPNDRFFAVRPEGSVSTLKIQRTERGDSAVYLCASSQDREETQYFGPGTRLLVL.

J is TRBJ2-7 and V is TRBV4-1; no clear D. The CDR3 covers 15 residues. With 1 base removed from V and 0 bases from J, the gap between germline ends came to 10 bases. The germline gives CDR1 MGHRA, CDR2 YSYEKL. DNA for the CDR3: TGCGCCAGCAGCCAAGTGGTCCTAACCTCCTACGAGCAGTACTTC. Its translation is CASSQVVLTSYEQYF.

This clone showed up just once. The genes are TRBV6-2 or TRBV6-3 and TRBJ1-1; 9 nucleotides agree with TRBD1. V gave up 4 bases and J gave up 4 bases; unmatched junction bases: 4. Per the germline V gene, CDR1 is MNHEY and CDR2 is SVGEGT. The CDR3 sequence is 14 residues long. CDR3 DNA sequence: TGTGCCAGCAGTTTTTCGACAGGGGGCACTGAAGCTTTCTTT. Its translation is CASSFSTGGTEAFF.

The chain carries TRBV6-4 and TRBJ1-5; 8 bases match TRBD1. Germline assignment: CDR1 MRHNA and CDR2 SNTAGT. The trim removed 6 bases at V and 0 bases at J, leaving 7 bases unmatched. The CDR3 totals 16 residues. The CDR3 loop reads CASRLMDRDSNQPQHF. The DNA for the CDR3 is TGTGCCAGCAGATTGATGGACAGGGATAGCAATCAGCCCCAGCATTTT.

Only one count was recorded for this clone. The rearrangement uses TRBV7-8 and TRBJ1-2; D gene unclear. CDR1 SGHVS and CDR2 FQNEAQ come from the germline V gene. This CDR3 has 15 residues. With 1 base removed from V and 2 bases from J, the gap between germline ends came to 11 bases. The CDR3 DNA is TGTGCCAGCAGCTTAGGGCAAAAGATAAACTATGGCTACACCTTC. Its translation: CASSLGQKINYGYTF.

V and J are TRBV11-2 and TRBJ2-2; tentatively, D is TRBD1 (6 bases). Germline CDR1 and CDR2: SGHAT and FQNNGV. The length of the CDR3 is 14 residues. Between the trimmed V and J ends, which lost 1 base and 6 bases, there was a span of 9 bases. In DNA form, the CDR3 reads TGTGCCAGCAGCTTAGTACAGGGCGCCGGGGAGCTGTTTTTT. It specifies CASSLVQGAGELFF. Complete variable domain (other parts from reference TRBV11-2 and TRBJ2-2): EAGVAQSPRYKIIEKRQSVAFWCNPISGHATLYWYQQILGQGPKLLIQFQNNGVVDDSQLPKDRFSAERLKGVDSTLKIQPAKLEDSAVYLCASSLVQGAGELFFGEGSRLTVL.

The sample holds one count of this clone. The chain recombines TRBV19 with TRBJ1-1; TRBD1 agrees at 7 bases. CDR3 length: 14 residues. Germline CDR1 and CDR2: LNHDA and SQIVND (reference sequence). V trimming: 5 bases; J trimming: 4 bases; junction bases outside the gene matches: 7. In nucleotides, the CDR3 is TGTGCCAGTAGTTTGACAGGGAGCAGCACTGAAGCTTTCTTT. It specifies CASSLTGSSTEAFF.

This chain connects TRBV19 to TRBJ1-5; D ambiguous. The V gene lost 7 bases and the J gene lost 2 bases, with 18 bases spanning the gap. The CDR3 spans 16 residues. The V gene's germline CDR1 is LNHDA and CDR2 SQIVND (reference sequence). The CDR3, as DNA: TGTGCCAGTACCCCACGGCAAGTGCGGGGCAATCAGCCCCAGCATTTT. Its translation is CASTPRQVRGNQPQHF.